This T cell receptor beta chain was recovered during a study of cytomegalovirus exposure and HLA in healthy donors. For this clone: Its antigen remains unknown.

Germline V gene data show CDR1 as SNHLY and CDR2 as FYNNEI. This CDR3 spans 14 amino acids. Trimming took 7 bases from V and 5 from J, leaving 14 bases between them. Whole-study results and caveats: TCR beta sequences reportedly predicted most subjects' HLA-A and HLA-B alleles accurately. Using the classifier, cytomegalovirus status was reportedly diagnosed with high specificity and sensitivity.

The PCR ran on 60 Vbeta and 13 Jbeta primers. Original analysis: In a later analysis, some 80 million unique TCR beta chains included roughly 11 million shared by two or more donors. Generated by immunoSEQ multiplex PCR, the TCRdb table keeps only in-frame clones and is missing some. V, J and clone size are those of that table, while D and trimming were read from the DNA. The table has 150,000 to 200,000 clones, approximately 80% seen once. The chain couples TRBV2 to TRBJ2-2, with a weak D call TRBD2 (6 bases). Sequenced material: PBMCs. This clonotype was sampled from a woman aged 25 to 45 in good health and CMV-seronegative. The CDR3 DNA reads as TGTGCCAGCATGGATGGAGGGAGGACCGGGGAGCTGTTTTTT. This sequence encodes CASMDGGRTGELFF.